Presented here are 21 T cell receptor beta chains from one specimen sequenced in a study of blood T cell repertoires in COVID-19. Measured with immunoSEQ multiplex PCR; TCRdb has only the in-frame clones, and not every one. This sample has 90,000 to 120,000 clones, with 89% found just once. The source material was peripheral blood. The receptors originated from a man aged 35 to 55 with active or convalescent COVID-19.

The chain couples TRBV2 to TRBJ2-5; TRBD1 matches 7 bases. The CDR3 loop spans 14 amino acids. CDR1 and CDR2 from the germline V gene are SNHLY and FYNNEI. After removal of 8 bases from V and 5 bases from J, the junction contained 11 bases not matched to a gene. CDR3 sequence: CASRRRGSGETQYF. CDR3 DNA sequence: TGTGCCAGCCGACGCAGGGGGTCAGGGGAGACCCAGTACTTC. Full variable domain (outside the CDR3, taken from reference TRBV2 and TRBJ2-5): EPEVTQTPSHQVTQMGQEVILRCVPISNHLYFYWYRQILGQKVEFLVSFYNNEISEKSEIFDDQFSVERPDGSNFTLKIRSTKLEDSAMYFCASRRRGSGETQYFGPGTRLLVL.

The chain has TRBV4-1 and TRBJ2-7, with 8 nucleotides matching TRBD1. The germline V gene has CDR1 MGHRA and CDR2 YSYEKL. The CDR3 runs to 16 residues. The V segment lost 3 bases and the J segment 3 bases; nucleotides outside the gene matches: 10. The DNA for the CDR3 is TGCGCCAGCAGCCATGGCTCGGGACAGGCGGGCTACGAGCAGTACTTC. Encoded protein: CASSHGSGQAGYEQYF.

The chain joins TRBV10-3 to TRBJ1-6; D possibly corresponds to TRBD1 (6 bases). The V end was cut by 7 bases, the J end by 8 bases, with 12 bases between. Looked up from germline, CDR1 is ENHRY and CDR2 is SYGVKD. The CDR3 covers 13 residues. The CDR3 loop reads CAIKDRWDSPLHF. CDR3 sequence (DNA): TGTGCCATCAAAGACAGGTGGGATTCACCCCTCCACTTT.

This chain connects TRBV10-3 to TRBJ2-6, with 10 bases fitting TRBD2. This CDR3 comprises 16 residues. The V segment lost 11 bases and the J segment 0 bases; nucleotides outside the gene matches: 7. The germline V gene encodes CDR1 ENHRY and CDR2 SYGVKD. CDR3 residues: CAVSGTSDSGANVLTF. DNA for the CDR3: TGTGCCGTTTCCGGGACTAGCGACTCTGGGGCCAACGTCCTGACTTTC.

The rearrangement links TRBV7-9 to TRBJ1-5, with D maybe TRBD1 (5 bases). The CDR3 runs to 14 residues. Germline CDR1 and CDR2: SEHNR and FQNEAQ (reference sequence). Between the trimmed V and J ends, which lost 4 bases and 6 bases, there was a span of 13 bases. CDR3 sequence (DNA): TGTGCCAGCAGCTCTCAGGGATGGGGTCAGCCCCAGCATTTT. It yields the protein CASSSQGWGQPQHF.

Regarding this clone: The same CDR3 can be traced to other DNA sequences in this sample. The chain is built from TRBV6-5 and TRBJ2-7; D is undetermined. Between the trimmed V and J ends, which lost 4 bases and 1 base, there was a span of 5 bases. From germline, CDR1 is MNHEY and CDR2 SVGAGI. The CDR3 contains 12 residues. The CDR3 reads CASSSFSYEQYF. The CDR3 DNA is TGTGCCAGCAGTTCCTTTTCCTACGAGCAGTACTTC.

The V gene is TRBV28, the J gene TRBJ1-5; a possible D gene is TRBD1 (6 bases). Germline CDR1 MDHEN, CDR2 SYDVKM. V was pared by 10 bases and J by 9 bases, with 19 bases between. This CDR3 is 13 amino acids long. Here the CDR3 reads CATLNSGGRPQHF. As DNA, the CDR3 is TGTGCCACCCTCAATTCCGGGGGGCGGCCCCAGCATTTT.

The count of this clone is one. The chain is built from TRBV18 and TRBJ2-7; no clear D. Germline V gene sequence: CDR1 KGHSH, CDR2 LQKENI. The length of the CDR3 is 13 residues. Trimming cost V 6 bases and J 5 bases, with 14 bases left between them. The CDR3 spells CASSLERLHEQYF. The CDR3, as DNA: TGTGCCAGCTCCCTGGAGAGGCTCCACGAGCAGTACTTC.

The rearrangement joins TRBV7-9 to TRBJ1-1, with D unclear. Looked up from germline, CDR1 is SEHNR and CDR2 is FQNEAQ (reference sequence). V dropped 1 base and J dropped 7 bases, with 13 bases sitting between them. This CDR3 is built from 14 residues. The CDR3 region is CASSLEVGMDEAFF. For the CDR3, the DNA is TGTGCCAGCAGCTTAGAAGTCGGGATGGATGAAGCTTTCTTT.

The gene calls are TRBV6-5 and TRBJ2-3; 8 positions match TRBD2. Germline V gene lookup returns CDR1 MNHEY and CDR2 SVGAGI. Trimming took 6 bases from V and 2 from J; bases not matched to a gene: 4. The CDR3 is 14 residues long. DNA for the CDR3: TGTGCCAGCAGCCGGGGGGGCCTCACAGATACGCAGTATTTT. Amino acid sequence: CASSRGGLTDTQYF.

For this clone: The same CDR3 also results from other DNA sequences found in this sample. The V and J genes are TRBV28 and TRBJ1-4, with TRBD1 as a possible D gene (5 bases). CDR1 and CDR2 (germline): MDHEN, SYDVKM. The CDR3 is 15 amino acids. V was trimmed by 5 bases and J by 0 bases, leaving 10 bases between them. The CDR3 bases are TGTGCCAGCAGTCTCGGAGGGGCAACTAATGAAAAACTGTTTTTT. Translated, it gives CASSLGGATNEKLFF.

V usage is TRBV14 and J usage is TRBJ2-3; maybe TRBD2 (6 bases). The germline CDR1 and CDR2 sequences are SGHDN and FVKESK. This CDR3 is built from 17 residues. Trimming left V 0 bases short and J 6 bases short, with 19 bases between. The CDR3 coding sequence is TGTGCCAGCAGCCAAGAGGGATATGGACTATCCGAGGATACGCAGTATTTT. Protein product: CASSQEGYGLSEDTQYF. The complete variable domain, with remaining parts taken from reference TRBV14 and TRBJ2-3, reads EAGVTQFPSHSVIEKGQTVTLRCDPISGHDNLYWYRRVMGKEIKFLLHFVKESKQDESGMPNNRFLAERTGGTYSTLKVQPAELEDSGVYFCASSQEGYGLSEDTQYFGPGTRLTVL.

The J gene is TRBJ2-5, the V gene TRBV19; unclear D gene. Germline assignment: CDR1 LNHDA and CDR2 SQIVND (reference sequence). This CDR3 is 14 amino acids long. V lost 7 bases, J lost 3 bases, and 15 bases lay in between. The CDR3 region is CASTPGSGKETQYF. Here the CDR3 DNA reads TGTGCCAGTACCCCTGGGTCAGGCAAAGAGACCCAGTACTTC.

The V call is TRBV6-4, the J call TRBJ2-1, with D unclear. The CDR3 is 14 amino acids. Trimming pared 7 bases from V and 8 bases from J, leaving 18 bases between. Per germline, CDR1 MRHNA and CDR2 SNTAGT. The CDR3 DNA follows: TGTGCCAGCAAATTGATGCCAACAATTGATGAGCAGTTCTTC. Its translation is CASKLMPTIDEQFF.

The sample holds one count of this clone. The V and J genes are TRBV2 and TRBJ2-7; D possibly corresponds to TRBD1 (5 bases). The length of the CDR3 is 14 residues. Germline CDR1 is SNHLY and CDR2 is FYNNEI. V was clipped by 6 bases and J by 7 bases, with 19 bases between them. The CDR3 spells CASSAYQGKGEQYF. In DNA, the CDR3 is TGTGCCAGCAGCGCATACCAGGGAAAGGGAGAGCAGTACTTC.

The chain couples TRBV30 to TRBJ2-5; 7 nucleotides match TRBD2. The CDR3 extends over 13 amino acids. Germline CDR1 GTSNPN, CDR2 SVGIG (reference sequence). J lost 5 bases, V lost 3 bases, and 6 bases had no gene match. CDR3 sequence: CAWRAGRGETQYF. As DNA, the CDR3 is TGTGCCTGGAGGGCCGGGCGGGGGGAGACCCAGTACTTC.

The chain is built from TRBV5-1 and TRBJ2-3; D not resolved. The CDR3 sequence is 12 residues long. V lost 4 bases and J 2 bases, leaving 5 bases between the germline ends. Germline assignment: CDR1 SGHRS and CDR2 YFSETQ. For the CDR3, the DNA is TGCGCCAGCAGCCCCAACACAGATACGCAGTATTTT. Translation gives CASSPNTDTQYF.

The chain carries TRBV28 and TRBJ1-5; TRBD1 might be the D (5 bases). The V and J ends lost 7 bases and 4 bases respectively, with 20 bases between them. The CDR3 totals 16 residues. Germline CDR1 is MDHEN and CDR2 is SYDVKM. CDR3 loop: CASITQGPSLNQPQHF. CDR3 in DNA: TGTGCCAGCATCACCCAGGGTCCCTCCCTTAATCAGCCCCAGCATTTT.

The chain combines TRBV19 with TRBJ2-7; 7 positions match TRBD1. The CDR3 covers 13 residues. The junction had 4 bases not matched to a gene; V was cut back by 6 bases and J by 2 bases. Germline loops: CDR1 LNHDA, CDR2 SQIVND (reference sequence). CDR3 in amino acids: CASRMDRTYEQYF. The CDR3 region has the DNA TGTGCCAGTAGAATGGACAGGACCTACGAGCAGTACTTC.

The rearrangement uses TRBV6-2 or TRBV6-3 and TRBJ2-2; tentative D call: TRBD1 (5 bases). The V and J ends lost 4 bases and 5 bases respectively, with 14 bases between them. The CDR3 has 15 amino acids. Looked up from germline, CDR1 is MNHEY and CDR2 is SVGEGT. The DNA for the CDR3 is TGTGCCAGCAGTTTTCAGGGCGGTGGGACCGGGGAGCTGTTTTTT. Translating it yields CASSFQGGGTGELFF.

This chain connects TRBV21-1 to TRBJ2-6; the D call in the table, TRBD1, was not verified against the DNA. TRBV21-1 is a documented pseudogene. This CDR3 contains 18 residues. Here the CDR3 DNA reads TGTGCCAGCAGCTCCCGCGGGACAGATAACTCTGGGGCCAACGTCCTGACTTTC. Its protein product is CASSSRGTDNSGANVLTF.